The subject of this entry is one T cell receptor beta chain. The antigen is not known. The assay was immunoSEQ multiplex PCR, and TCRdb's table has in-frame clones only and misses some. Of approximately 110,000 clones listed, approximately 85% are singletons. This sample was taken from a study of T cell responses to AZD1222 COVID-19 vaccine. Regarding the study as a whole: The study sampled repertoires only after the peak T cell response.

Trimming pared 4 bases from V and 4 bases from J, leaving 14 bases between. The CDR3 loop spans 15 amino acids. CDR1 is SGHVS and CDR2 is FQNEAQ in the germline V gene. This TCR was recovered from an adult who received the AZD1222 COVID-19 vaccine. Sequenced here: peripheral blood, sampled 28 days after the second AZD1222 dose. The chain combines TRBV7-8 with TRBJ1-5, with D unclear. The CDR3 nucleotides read TGTGCCAGCAGCTCGCCGGGCCTAGGGAATCAGCCCCAGCATTTT. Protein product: CASSSPGLGNQPQHF.